The entry below describes one T cell receptor beta chain. V was shortened by 3 bases and J by 0 bases, with 13 bases between the two germline ends. Germline V gene sequence: CDR1 SGDLS, CDR2 YYNGEE. The CDR3 sequence is 16 residues long. These data belong to a study of blood T cell repertoires in COVID-19. Sequencing used immunoSEQ multiplex PCR; TCRdb keeps in-frame clones, though not all of them. The sample lists 150,000 to 200,000 clones; approximately 85% were seen once. Material: peripheral blood. The chain combines TRBV9 with TRBJ1-5; possible D gene TRBD1, 6 bases. This TCR was sampled from a woman aged 45-65 years with COVID-19, enrolled during active disease. The CDR3 bases are TGTGCCAGCAGCGGCCCAGGGGCGGATAGCAATCAGCCCCAGCATTTT. It translates to CASSGPGADSNQPQHF.